These T cell receptor beta chains were read from a single sample in a study of cytomegalovirus exposure and HLA in healthy donors. Using immunoSEQ multiplex PCR, the repertoire was profiled, and TCRdb retains in-frame clones only, with some absent. The repertoire includes 120,000 or so clones, about two thirds of them detected once, and around 4% sits in the top ten. Sequencing was done on a sample of PBMCs. Receptor source: a man aged 25 to 45 in good health and CMV-seronegative. The CDR3 runs from the conserved cysteine through the conserved F or W. The D gene is left open where the match is weak. Only part of the rows carry a size: once, few, many, or a class if the clone is expanded.

V gene: TRBV6-5; clone size: .; D gene: .; J gene: TRBJ2-7; CDR3 protein: CASSLTRVAAYEQYF; CDR3 DNA: TGTGCCAGCAGCCTCACCAGGGTAGCCGCCTACGAGCAGTACTTC
V gene: TRBV19; clone size: .; D gene: TRBD1; J gene: TRBJ2-7; CDR3 protein: CASSAGQGYEQYF; CDR3 DNA: TGTGCCAGTAGTGCTGGACAGGGCTACGAGCAGTACTTC
V gene: TRBV11-2; clone size: .; D gene: TRBD1; J gene: TRBJ2-1; CDR3 protein: CASSSETGDSGTYNEQFF; CDR3 DNA: TGTGCCAGCAGCTCCGAGACAGGGGATAGCGGAACCTACAATGAGCAGTTCTTC
V gene: TRBV6-5; clone size: .; D gene: .; J gene: TRBJ1-2; CDR3 protein: CASRTSGGSNYGYTF; CDR3 DNA: TGTGCCAGCAGAACGTCAGGAGGGTCTAACTATGGCTACACCTTC
V gene: TRBV7-2; clone size: .; D gene: .; J gene: TRBJ2-1; CDR3 protein: CASLGPYYGASNEQFF; CDR3 DNA: TGTGCCAGCCTAGGGCCTTACTATGGGGCGAGCAATGAGCAGTTCTTC
V gene: TRBV7-2; clone size: .; D gene: .; J gene: TRBJ1-2; CDR3 protein: CASVRGVRYTF; CDR3 DNA: TGTGCCAGCGTCAGGGGAGTGCGGTACACCTTC
V gene: TRBV30; clone size: .; D gene: TRBD1; J gene: TRBJ2-2; CDR3 protein: CAWSGGQGDTGELFF; CDR3 DNA: TGTGCCTGGAGTGGGGGACAGGGCGACACCGGGGAGCTGTTTTTT
V gene: TRBV5-1; clone size: once; D gene: .; J gene: TRBJ1-1; CDR3 protein: CASSLDPRERDAEAFF; CDR3 DNA: TGCGCCAGCAGCTTGGACCCCCGGGAGCGGGACGCTGAAGCTTTCTTT
V gene: TRBV18; clone size: .; D gene: TRBD2; J gene: TRBJ2-7; CDR3 protein: CASSPHATSGGGEQYF; CDR3 DNA: TGTGCCAGCTCACCCCACGCCACCAGCGGGGGGGGTGAGCAGTACTTC
V gene: TRBV25-1; clone size: .; D gene: .; J gene: TRBJ1-3; CDR3 protein: CASSHSGNTIYF; CDR3 DNA: TGTGCCAGCAGCCACTCTGGAAACACCATATATTTT
V gene: TRBV5-1; clone size: .; D gene: .; J gene: TRBJ2-2; CDR3 protein: CASSFNGPDTELFF; CDR3 DNA: TGCGCCAGCAGCTTTAACGGACCGGACACCGAGCTGTTTTTT
V gene: TRBV7-9; clone size: few; D gene: TRBD1; J gene: TRBJ1-2; CDR3 protein: CASSLGAGGGGYTF; CDR3 DNA: TGTGCCAGCAGCTTAGGGGCAGGGGGCGGTGGCTACACCTTC
V gene: TRBV5-1; clone size: .; D gene: .; J gene: TRBJ2-7; CDR3 protein: CASSDGPNNSYEQYF; CDR3 DNA: TGCGCCAGCAGCGATGGGCCTAATAACTCCTACGAGCAGTACTTC
V gene: TRBV28; clone size: .; D gene: .; J gene: TRBJ1-2; CDR3 protein: CASTTGGNYGYTF; CDR3 DNA: TGTGCCAGCACCACAGGTGGGAACTATGGCTACACCTTC
V gene: TRBV14; clone size: .; D gene: .; J gene: TRBJ2-7; CDR3 protein: CASSQDLSPGYSYEQYF; CDR3 DNA: TGTGCCAGCAGCCAAGATTTATCCCCAGGGTACTCCTACGAGCAGTACTTC
V gene: TRBV9; clone size: .; D gene: .; J gene: TRBJ1-1; CDR3 protein: CASSVGQGNTEAFF; CDR3 DNA: TGTGCCAGCAGCGTAGGCCAGGGGAACACTGAAGCTTTCTTT
V gene: TRBV7-3; clone size: .; D gene: TRBD2; J gene: TRBJ2-2; CDR3 protein: CASSLKGGLAGVTGELFF; CDR3 DNA: TGTGCCAGCAGCTTAAAAGGAGGGCTAGCGGGGGTCACCGGGGAGCTGTTTTTT
V gene: TRBV6-5; clone size: few; D gene: TRBD2; J gene: TRBJ2-1; CDR3 protein: CASSLYSGGDNEQFF; CDR3 DNA: TGTGCCAGCAGTTTATATAGCGGGGGGGACAATGAGCAGTTCTTC
V gene: TRBV7-3; clone size: .; D gene: TRBD1; J gene: TRBJ1-1; CDR3 protein: CASSLGTDSEAFF; CDR3 DNA: TGTGCCAGCAGCTTAGGGACAGATTCCGAAGCTTTCTTT
V gene: TRBV29-1; clone size: .; D gene: TRBD2; J gene: TRBJ2-3; CDR3 protein: CSVDGTSGGTDTQYF; CDR3 DNA: TGCAGCGTGGATGGGACTAGCGGGGGCACAGATACGCAGTATTTT
V gene: TRBV5-5; clone size: .; D gene: TRBD2; J gene: TRBJ2-3; CDR3 protein: CASSTLAGGLTDTQYF; CDR3 DNA: TGTGCCAGCAGCACTTTAGCGGGGGGTCTCACAGATACGCAGTATTTT
V gene: TRBV30; clone size: few; D gene: .; J gene: TRBJ1-4; CDR3 protein: CAWSESAGSYEKLFF; CDR3 DNA: TGTGCCTGGAGTGAATCGGCAGGGTCCTATGAAAAACTGTTTTTT
V gene: TRBV6-5; clone size: .; D gene: TRBD1; J gene: TRBJ1-1; CDR3 protein: CASSYSDREEAFF; CDR3 DNA: TGTGCCAGCAGTTACTCGGACAGGGAGGAAGCTTTCTTT
V gene: TRBV2; clone size: .; D gene: TRBD1; J gene: TRBJ2-4; CDR3 protein: CASIHFDRGIAKNIQYF; CDR3 DNA: TGTGCCAGCATTCACTTTGACAGGGGGATAGCCAAAAACATTCAGTACTTC
V gene: TRBV2; clone size: .; D gene: .; J gene: TRBJ1-5; CDR3 protein: CASSVRSGNGQPQHF; CDR3 DNA: TGTGCCAGCAGTGTGCGGTCAGGGAATGGTCAGCCCCAGCATTTT
V gene: TRBV6-1; clone size: .; D gene: .; J gene: TRBJ1-2; CDR3 protein: CASSPYGVRGYGYTF; CDR3 DNA: TGTGCCAGCAGTCCCTACGGGGTAAGGGGGTATGGCTACACCTTC
V gene: TRBV7-9; clone size: .; D gene: TRBD2; J gene: TRBJ2-3; CDR3 protein: CASSPTSGGGDTQYF; CDR3 DNA: TGTGCCAGCAGCCCGACTAGCGGGGGAGGAGATACGCAGTATTTT
V gene: TRBV11-2; clone size: .; D gene: TRBD2; J gene: TRBJ2-2; CDR3 protein: CASRTGTSYTGELFF; CDR3 DNA: TGTGCCAGCAGGACCGGGACTAGCTATACCGGGGAGCTGTTTTTT
V gene: TRBV15; clone size: .; D gene: TRBD2; J gene: TRBJ2-3; CDR3 protein: CATSRDRASGGDTQYF; CDR3 DNA: TGTGCCACCAGCAGAGATCGGGCTAGCGGGGGAGATACGCAGTATTTT
V gene: TRBV7-9; clone size: .; D gene: .; J gene: TRBJ2-7; CDR3 protein: CSSSLERQVYEQYF; CDR3 DNA: TGTTCCAGCAGCTTAGAACGACAGGTCTACGAGCAGTACTTC
V gene: TRBV9; clone size: .; D gene: TRBD1; J gene: TRBJ1-6; CDR3 protein: CASSVGGTGPYSYNSPLHF; CDR3 DNA: TGTGCCAGCAGCGTAGGGGGGACAGGGCCTTACTCCTATAATTCACCCCTCCACTTT
V gene: TRBV5-1; clone size: .; D gene: TRBD2; J gene: TRBJ2-1; CDR3 protein: CASSLDLAGGPIEQFF; CDR3 DNA: TGCGCCAGCAGCTTGGATCTAGCGGGGGGGCCGATTGAGCAGTTCTTC
V gene: TRBV28; clone size: .; D gene: TRBD2; J gene: TRBJ2-7; CDR3 protein: CASSFSAGAYEQYF; CDR3 DNA: TGTGCCAGCAGTTTTTCAGCGGGGGCCTACGAGCAGTACTTC
V gene: TRBV7-9; clone size: .; D gene: .; J gene: TRBJ1-2; CDR3 protein: CASSFHGGGADYGYTF; CDR3 DNA: TGTGCCAGCAGCTTTCACGGCGGGGGCGCGGACTATGGCTACACCTTC
V gene: TRBV9; clone size: .; D gene: TRBD1; J gene: TRBJ1-4; CDR3 protein: CASSVAQGAEKLFF; CDR3 DNA: TGTGCCAGCAGCGTAGCCCAGGGGGCGGAAAAACTGTTTTTT
V gene: TRBV9; clone size: .; D gene: TRBD2; J gene: TRBJ2-7; CDR3 protein: CASSDGGNSYEQYF; CDR3 DNA: TGTGCCAGCAGCGACGGGGGGAACTCCTACGAGCAGTACTTC
V gene: TRBV9; clone size: .; D gene: .; J gene: TRBJ1-1; CDR3 protein: CASSPRTNTEAFF; CDR3 DNA: TGTGCCAGCAGCCCCCGAACTAACACTGAAGCTTTCTTT
V gene: TRBV5-4; clone size: .; D gene: TRBD2; J gene: TRBJ2-5; CDR3 protein: CASSLAGLSAGGPKTQYF; CDR3 DNA: TGTGCCAGCAGCTTGGCGGGTTTATCCGCGGGGGGGCCCAAGACCCAGTACTTC
V gene: TRBV7-9; clone size: .; D gene: .; J gene: TRBJ1-4; CDR3 protein: CASSPTPQGKAEKLFF; CDR3 DNA: TGTGCCAGCAGCCCAACGCCCCAGGGGAAGGCTGAAAAACTGTTTTTT
V gene: TRBV10-2; clone size: .; D gene: TRBD1; J gene: TRBJ1-2; CDR3 protein: CASKRWTGVNYGYTF; CDR3 DNA: TGCGCCAGCAAGAGGTGGACAGGCGTGAACTATGGCTACACCTTC
V gene: TRBV5-1; clone size: .; D gene: .; J gene: TRBJ2-3; CDR3 protein: CASCQAGETDTQYF; CDR3 DNA: TGCGCCAGCTGCCAAGCGGGTGAAACAGATACGCAGTATTTT
V gene: TRBV7-3; clone size: .; D gene: .; J gene: TRBJ2-1; CDR3 protein: CASSPFQGNEQFF; CDR3 DNA: TGTGCCAGCAGCCCCTTTCAGGGGAATGAGCAGTTCTTC
V gene: TRBV9; clone size: .; D gene: TRBD1; J gene: TRBJ1-2; CDR3 protein: CASSPTGLDRGYTF; CDR3 DNA: TGTGCCAGCAGCCCGACAGGGTTAGATAGGGGCTACACCTTC
V gene: TRBV28; clone size: .; D gene: TRBD1; J gene: TRBJ1-3; CDR3 protein: CASRLAGGGGNTIYF; CDR3 DNA: TGTGCCAGCAGGCTTGCAGGGGGAGGAGGAAACACCATATATTTT
V gene: TRBV5-1; clone size: few; D gene: .; J gene: TRBJ2-7; CDR3 protein: CASSTQGYEQYF; CDR3 DNA: TGCGCCAGCAGCACACAGGGCTACGAGCAGTACTTC
V gene: TRBV6-1; clone size: few; D gene: .; J gene: TRBJ1-1; CDR3 protein: CASSVTRVGAEAFF; CDR3 DNA: TGTGCCAGCAGCGTAACCAGGGTTGGGGCTGAAGCTTTCTTT
V gene: TRBV9; clone size: few; D gene: .; J gene: TRBJ2-7; CDR3 protein: CASSVEGAHEQYF; CDR3 DNA: TGTGCCAGCAGCGTAGAAGGGGCCCACGAGCAGTACTTC
V gene: TRBV5-6; clone size: once; D gene: TRBD1; J gene: TRBJ2-7; CDR3 protein: CASSYPGQGPVEQYF; CDR3 DNA: TGTGCCAGCAGCTACCCGGGACAGGGGCCGGTCGAGCAGTACTTC
V gene: TRBV27; clone size: .; D gene: .; J gene: TRBJ1-6; CDR3 protein: CASSSRGHTTSPLHF; CDR3 DNA: TGTGCCAGCAGTTCGAGGGGACATACGACTTCGCCCCTCCACTTT
V gene: TRBV27; clone size: .; D gene: TRBD2; J gene: TRBJ2-5; CDR3 protein: CASSSTSGGDEETQYF; CDR3 DNA: TGTGCCAGCAGTTCAACTAGCGGGGGTGATGAAGAGACCCAGTACTTC
V gene: TRBV6-5; clone size: few; D gene: .; J gene: TRBJ1-2; CDR3 protein: CASSSVGAANYGYTF; CDR3 DNA: TGTGCCAGCAGTTCTGTGGGGGCAGCTAACTATGGCTACACCTTC
V gene: TRBV18; clone size: .; D gene: .; J gene: TRBJ2-7; CDR3 protein: CASSPIGGVGPSYEQYF; CDR3 DNA: TGTGCCAGCTCACCTATCGGTGGTGTGGGCCCAAGTTACGAGCAGTACTTC